This T cell receptor beta chain was sequenced during a study of T cell responses to AZD1222 COVID-19 vaccine. Findings and caveats of the study: Vaccine-associated CD4 TCRs spanned spike, dominant at 160-218 and 743-854. White British donors predominated, females outnumbered males, and clonal diversity was possibly underestimated. Repertoires were sampled only after the peak T cell response.

The table came from immunoSEQ multiplex PCR; TCRdb's copy has only in-frame clones and leaves some out. The sample includes tens of thousands of clones, about nine tenths of them seen just once. A remark on this clone: Antigen: not known.

CDR3 length: 15 residues. The V gene's germline CDR1 is LGHDT and CDR2 YNNKEL (reference sequence). Trimming removed 4 bases from V and 2 bases from J; junction bases left unmatched: 1. The specimen comprised peripheral blood, sampled on day 0 of AZD1222 vaccination. V usage is TRBV3-1 (or the pseudogene TRBV3-2) and J usage is TRBJ2-5, with 13 bases matching TRBD2. This sequence was found in an adult in good health. CDR3 sequence (DNA): TGTGCCAGCAGCCCACTAGCGGGGGGGCAAGAGACCCAGTACTTC. Protein sequence: CASSPLAGGQETQYF.